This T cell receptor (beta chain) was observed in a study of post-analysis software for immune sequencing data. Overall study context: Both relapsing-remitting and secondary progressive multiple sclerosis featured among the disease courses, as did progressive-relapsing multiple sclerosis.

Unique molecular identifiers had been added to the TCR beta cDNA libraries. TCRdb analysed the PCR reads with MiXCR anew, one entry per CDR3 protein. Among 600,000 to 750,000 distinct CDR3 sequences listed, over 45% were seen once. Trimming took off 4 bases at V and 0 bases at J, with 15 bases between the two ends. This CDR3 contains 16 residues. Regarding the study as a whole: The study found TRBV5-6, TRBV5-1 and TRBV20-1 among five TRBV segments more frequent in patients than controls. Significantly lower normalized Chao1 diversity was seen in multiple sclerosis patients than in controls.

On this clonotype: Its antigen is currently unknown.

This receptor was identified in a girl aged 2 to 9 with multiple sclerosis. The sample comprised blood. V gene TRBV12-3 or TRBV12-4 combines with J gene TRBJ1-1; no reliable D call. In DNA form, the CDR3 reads TGTGCCAGCAGTTGGGAGGGCAGCGCCATGAACACTGAAGCTTTCTTT. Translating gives CASSWEGSAMNTEAFF.